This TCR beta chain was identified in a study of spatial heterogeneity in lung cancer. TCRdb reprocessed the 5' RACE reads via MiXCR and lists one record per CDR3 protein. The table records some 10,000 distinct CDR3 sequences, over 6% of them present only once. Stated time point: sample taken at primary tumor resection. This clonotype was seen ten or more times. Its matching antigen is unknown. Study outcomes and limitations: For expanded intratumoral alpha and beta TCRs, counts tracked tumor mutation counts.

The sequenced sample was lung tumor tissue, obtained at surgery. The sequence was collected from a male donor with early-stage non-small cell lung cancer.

CDR3 coding DNA: TGCAGTGCTAGATCCCTGTCGACGGGGCTCGAGCAGTACTTC. Its protein is CSARSLSTGLEQYF. The chain combines TRBV20-1 with TRBJ2-7; D possibly matches TRBD1 or TRBD2 (5 bases each). V shed 2 bases and J shed 6 bases, with 17 bases lying between them. Germline V gene data show CDR1 as DFQATT and CDR2 as SNEGSKA (reference sequence). This CDR3 is built from 14 residues.